What follows describes a single T cell receptor (beta chain). This CDR3 is 18 amino acids long. V lost 7 bases to trimming and J lost 0 bases, with 19 bases between them. The germline V gene has CDR1 MDHEN and CDR2 SYDVKM. These data are taken from a study of blood T cell repertoires in COVID-19. Study-wide background: The cDNA or gDNA used as material had been derived from T cells, B-cell-depleted T cells, or PBMCs.

TCRdb keeps only in-frame clones here, not all; method: immunoSEQ multiplex PCR. The sample consists of about 150,000 clones, around 84% of them appearing once. The source material was peripheral blood. V and J are TRBV28 and TRBJ1-6, with no clear D. The clonotype comes from a woman aged 80 or over with COVID-19, enrolled during active disease. This CDR3 is CASTRSARGSSYNSPLHF. The CDR3, as DNA: TGTGCCAGCACCCGATCCGCGAGAGGGAGCTCCTATAATTCACCCCTCCACTTT.